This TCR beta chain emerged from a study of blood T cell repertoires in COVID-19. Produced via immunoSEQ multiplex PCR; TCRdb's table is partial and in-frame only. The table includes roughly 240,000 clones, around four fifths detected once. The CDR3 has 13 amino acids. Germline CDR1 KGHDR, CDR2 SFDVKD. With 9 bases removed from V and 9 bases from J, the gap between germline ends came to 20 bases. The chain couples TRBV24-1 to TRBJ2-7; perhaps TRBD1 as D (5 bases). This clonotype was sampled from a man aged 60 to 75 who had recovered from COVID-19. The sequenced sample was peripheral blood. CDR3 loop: CATGEIRGRWQYF. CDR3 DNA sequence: TGTGCCACCGGAGAAATTAGGGGCAGATGGCAGTACTTC.